This is a list of T cell receptor beta chains from one sample in a study of T cells in Graves' hyperthyroidism and ophthalmopathy. A single record per CDR3 protein comes from TCRdb applying MiXCR to the multiplex PCR reads. The sample carries 640,000 or so distinct CDR3 sequences, around 14% recorded once. The sample comprised blood. The receptors originated from a woman in her late teens or twenties with Graves' ophthalmopathy. The CDR3 runs from the conserved cysteine through the conserved F or W. Fields, in order: CDR3 protein, V gene, D gene, clone size. A D gene is named only where the DNA matches it firmly. Only part of the rows carry a size: once, few, many, or a class if the clone is expanded.

CSARGGSGGYNEQFF | TRBV20-1 | TRBD2 | .
CASSEVLLRSGFKGNTGELFF | TRBV6-1 | . | many
CASTAAGNTEAFF | TRBV19 | . | many
CASNSPGYNNSPLHF | TRBV28 | . | .
CASSPAGVADTQYF | TRBV5-1 | . | many
CASSLDPSLNEQFF | TRBV7-9 | . | many
CASSEEGASWETQYF | TRBV6-1 | TRBD1 | few
CASIPPPGQAVDSTDTQYF | TRBV28 | TRBD1 | few
CASSSPGQTNEKLFF | TRBV7-9 | . | .
CASSRPDGGQDGYTF | TRBV5-8 | . | few
CASRDRLMNTEAFF | TRBV12-3/TRBV12-4 | TRBD1 | many
CSAREGGGTYEQYF | TRBV20-1 | TRBD2 | many
CASSLDDKGTATNEKLFF | TRBV7-9 | . | few
CASIGGGPSYNEQFF | TRBV2 | TRBD2 | many
CSARDPHGRYQETQYF | TRBV20-1 | . | .
CASSPDKTGYNEQFF | TRBV4-3 | TRBD1 | few
CSARHTEQYF | TRBV20-1 | . | many
CASSLGVYEQFF | TRBV12-3/TRBV12-4 | . | many
CASSLRGDAQYF | TRBV6-1 | . | .
CASSHTGGVGTEAFF | TRBV7-8 | . | few
CASSEYNGQNNEQFF | TRBV25-1 | . | .
CASSARLAGAGDTQYF | TRBV7-8 | TRBD2 | .
CASSQARTSGRARYF | TRBV3-1 | TRBD2 | few
CSVARGQSMNTEAFF | TRBV29-1 | TRBD1 | .
CASSPSSPVPETQYF | TRBV7-9 | . | few
CASSDRDNLNYGYTF | TRBV2 | . | .
CASSGTATQETQYF | TRBV2 | . | many
CASSSGQVLQPQHF | TRBV27 | TRBD1 | .
CSARDPRTSGAYNEQFF | TRBV20-1 | TRBD2 | few
CASSDSMTTTQYF | TRBV6-4 | . | .
CASSLRVAGGHQETQYF | TRBV7-6 | TRBD2 | .
CASSRGQEETQYF | TRBV7-2 | . | many
CASSLATSGGTDTQYF | TRBV12-3/TRBV12-4 | TRBD2 | .
CASSVAQGAYEQYF | TRBV9 | TRBD1 | many
CASSQLLATSTDTQYF | TRBV4-2 | TRBD2 | .
CASLPGREVSYEQYF | TRBV6-2/TRBV6-3 | TRBD2 | many
CASSLGLAGENEQYF | TRBV7-2 | TRBD2 | many
CAISAGDPYNEQFF | TRBV10-3 | . | many
CASSLSPTIPRRGTRLFYNEQFF | TRBV7-3 | . | .
CAWSGQLESPLHF | TRBV30 | . | many